This TCR beta chain is from a study of blood T cell repertoires in COVID-19. The overall study: Researchers got acute and convalescent COVID-19 samples from the United States, Italy and Spain. From T cells, B-cell-depleted T cells, or PBMCs came the material, which was cDNA or gDNA.

This clone was seen once. The germline gives CDR1 LGHNA, CDR2 YSLEER. This CDR3 contains 17 residues. Unmatched junction bases numbered 12, after V lost 0 bases and J lost 5 bases. Original processing methods: Reference gene primer amplification gave nucleated cell count estimates. Here immunoSEQ multiplex PCR was the method, and the copy in TCRdb shows in-frame clones only, minus some. V, J and clone size derive from that table, while D and trimming were established from the DNA sequence. The repertoire consists of 270,000 or so clones, with approximately 80% occurring once and the leading ten covering around 2.9%.

This TCR came from a woman aged 55-70 years with active or convalescent COVID-19. The sample consisted of peripheral blood. V and J are TRBV4-3 and TRBJ1-2; TRBD1 agrees at 7 bases. For the CDR3, the DNA is TGCGCCAGCAGCCAAGACACTTCGACAGGGTGGGAATATGGCTACACCTTC. It encodes CASSQDTSTGWEYGYTF.